The rows below give T cell receptor beta chains drawn from one sample of a study of regulatory T cells in long-lasting Graves disease. MiXCR was run by TCRdb on the multiplex PCR reads, yielding one entry per CDR3 protein. The sample consists of about 520,000 distinct CDR3 sequences, 12% of them appearing once. Separately, the same data were catalogued under a study of T cells in Graves' hyperthyroidism and ophthalmopathy.

Sequenced material: peripheral blood mononuclear cells (PBMCs), taken at new diagnosis, from a patient treated with antithyroid drugs. These TCRs come from a woman aged 25 to 39 with Graves disease. Both conserved end residues are part of each CDR3. A D gene is named only where the DNA matches it firmly. Expanded clones are given a class, and other clones once, few, many or no size at all.

many	TRBJ2-1	TRBV30	NA	CAWSLEGGLYNEQFF	TGTGCCTGGAGCCTGGAGGGGGGCCTATACAATGAGCAGTTCTTC
many	TRBJ1-2	TRBV11-2	TRBD1	CASSPARDRRASGYTF	TGTGCCAGCAGCCCAGCCCGGGACAGGAGAGCATCCGGCTACACCTTC
many	TRBJ1-1	TRBV6-1	NA	CASSGTGSPNTEAFF	TGTGCCAGCAGTGGTACAGGGTCCCCGAACACTGAAGCTTTCTTT
many	TRBJ2-7	TRBV28	NA	CASSPLLAEQYF	TGTGCCAGCAGTCCCCTCCTCGCCGAGCAGTACTTC
many	TRBJ1-5	TRBV29-1	NA	CSGNEGSNQPQHF	TGCAGCGGGAACGAAGGTAGCAATCAGCCCCAGCATTTT
NA	TRBJ2-5	TRBV7-8	TRBD1	CASSLVTGTGGYETQYF	TGTGCCAGCAGCTTAGTGACCGGGACAGGGGGCTATGAGACCCAGTACTTC
NA	TRBJ2-1	TRBV20-1	TRBD2	CSARYLAVHNEQFF	TGCAGTGCTAGGTATCTAGCGGTGCACAATGAGCAGTTCTTC
many	TRBJ2-7	TRBV18	NA	CASSPLLGLYEQYF	TGTGCCAGCTCACCCCTACTAGGCCTATACGAGCAGTACTTC
few	TRBJ2-3	TRBV7-9	TRBD2	CASSRGSGVGDTQYF	TGTGCCAGCAGCCGAGGTAGCGGGGTCGGGGATACGCAGTATTTT
many	TRBJ2-3	TRBV2	TRBD2	CASSPGTSGSTDTQYF	TGTGCCAGCAGCCCTGGGACTAGCGGAAGCACAGATACGCAGTATTTT
many	TRBJ1-2	TRBV18	NA	CASSNSYGYTF	TGTGCCAGCTCAAACAGCTATGGCTACACCTTC
NA	TRBJ1-1	TRBV27	TRBD1	CASSLKGQGSEAFF	TGTGCCAGCAGCCTGAAAGGACAGGGCAGTGAAGCTTTCTTT
many	TRBJ2-7	TRBV2	TRBD2	CASSDPGLPTYEQYF	TGTGCCAGCAGTGATCCGGGACTACCCACCTACGAGCAGTACTTC
many	TRBJ1-3	TRBV2	NA	CASSDRGQLSGNTIYF	TGTGCCAGCAGTGATAGAGGGCAACTCTCTGGAAACACCATATATTTT
many	TRBJ1-1	TRBV2	NA	CASSQDHNTEAFF	TGTGCCAGCAGTCAAGATCATAACACTGAAGCTTTCTTT
few	TRBJ1-1	TRBV6-5	NA	CASSYSFDAPSGPEAFF	TGTGCCAGCAGTTACTCATTCGACGCCCCGTCGGGGCCCGAAGCTTTCTTT
NA	TRBJ2-7	TRBV18	NA	CASSPAPVRTPRAEQYF	TGTGCCAGCTCACCAGCACCGGTCCGAACCCCTAGAGCCGAGCAGTACTTC
many	TRBJ2-1	TRBV4-1	NA	CASSQDPRAHEQFF	TGCGCCAGCAGCCAAGATCCGAGGGCGCATGAGCAGTTCTTC
NA	TRBJ2-4	TRBV11-2	TRBD2	CASSAPGRASGIQYF	TGTGCCAGCAGCGCCCCCGGGAGGGCCTCGGGCATTCAGTACTTC
NA	TRBJ2-5	TRBV19	NA	CASSIVLGLGQETQYF	TGTGCCAGTAGTATAGTTCTAGGATTGGGCCAAGAGACCCAGTACTTC
many	TRBJ2-3	TRBV11-3	TRBD1	CASSFRTGEADTQYF	TGTGCCAGCAGCTTCCGGACAGGGGAGGCAGATACGCAGTATTTT
many	TRBJ2-7	TRBV27	NA	CASSLSYLATEQYF	TGTGCCAGCAGTTTATCGTACTTGGCGACCGAGCAGTACTTC
NA	TRBJ1-2	TRBV7-2	NA	CASSLDRNNYGYTF	TGTGCCAGCAGCTTAGACAGAAACAACTATGGCTACACCTTC
many	TRBJ1-5	TRBV27	NA	CASSLGGATQPQHF	TGTGCCAGCAGTTTGGGGGGGGCTACCCAGCCCCAGCATTTT
few	TRBJ1-3	TRBV6-1	NA	CASTNGGFGNTIYF	TGTGCCAGCACCAATGGGGGTTTTGGAAACACCATATATTTT
NA	TRBJ1-1	TRBV7-2	NA	CASSHIGGHLNTEAFF	TGTGCCAGCAGTCACATCGGGGGGCACCTGAACACTGAAGCTTTCTTT
many	TRBJ1-1	TRBV2	NA	CASSGEARGSGFF	TGTGCCAGCAGTGGAGAAGCCCGTGGGTCGGGTTTCTTT
many	TRBJ1-3	TRBV2	NA	CASSEANPGSGNTIYF	TGTGCCAGCAGTGAAGCTAACCCCGGCTCTGGAAACACCATATATTTT
many	TRBJ1-5	TRBV28	TRBD1	CASSPPRQGIRQPQHF	TGTGCCAGCAGTCCCCCCCGACAGGGGATTCGTCAGCCCCAGCATTTT
many	TRBJ2-3	TRBV28	TRBD2	CASSSPGLAGILTDTQYF	TGTGCCAGCAGTTCCCCGGGACTAGCGGGAATTCTCACAGATACGCAGTATTTT
NA	TRBJ2-3	TRBV10-1	NA	CASSEDSSRDTQYF	TGCGCCAGCAGTGAGGACAGTTCAAGGGATACGCAGTATTTT
many	TRBJ2-7	TRBV20-1	TRBD2	CSARDRGRAGGYEQYF	TGCAGTGCTAGAGATCGGGGGCGGGCGGGAGGCTACGAGCAGTACTTC
few	TRBJ1-2	TRBV20-1	TRBD1	CSASSTGSHGYTF	TGCAGTGCTAGCTCGACAGGGTCCCATGGCTACACCTTC
many	TRBJ2-7	TRBV4-1	NA	CASSQGVGAGTAYEQYF	TGCGCCAGCAGCCAAGGGGTAGGTGCAGGGACCGCCTACGAGCAGTACTTC
many	TRBJ2-2	TRBV28	NA	CASSFGNTGELFF	TGTGCCAGCAGTTTCGGGAACACCGGGGAGCTGTTTTTT
many	TRBJ2-7	TRBV5-1	TRBD2	CASSRRGAGGLEQYF	TGCGCCAGCAGCAGGCGGGGGGCGGGTGGACTCGAGCAGTACTTC
once	TRBJ1-2	TRBV5-8	NA	CASPKPVLAYGYTF	TGTGCCAGCCCTAAGCCAGTACTGGCCTATGGCTACACCTTC
once	TRBJ1-5	TRBV6-1	NA	CASRAGKTRSNQPQHF	TGTGCCAGCAGAGCCGGGAAGACCCGTAGCAATCAGCCCCAGCATTTT
NA	TRBJ2-2	TRBV5-1	TRBD1	CASSPRWDRVDGELFF	TGTGCCAGCAGCCCGCGTTGGGACAGGGTGGACGGGGAGCTGTTTTTT
NA	TRBJ2-7	TRBV7-9	NA	CASSLDGLGEQYF	TGTGCCAGCAGCTTAGACGGGCTTGGAGAGCAGTACTTC
many	TRBJ2-7	TRBV2	NA	CASSPNTDSTYEQYF	TGTGCCAGCAGTCCCAACACGGACAGCACCTACGAGCAGTACTTC
few	TRBJ2-1	TRBV6-2/TRBV6-3	NA	CASSYSLAGRGNEQFF	TGTGCCAGCAGTTACTCGCTGGCGGGGAGGGGGAATGAGCAGTTCTTC
NA	TRBJ1-1	TRBV6-1	NA	CASRNSHQGNTEAFF	TGTGCCAGCAGAAACTCCCACCAGGGGAACACTGAAGCTTTCTTT
many	TRBJ1-2	TRBV7-8	NA	CASSSENYGYTF	TGTGCCAGCAGCTCCGAGAACTATGGCTACACCTTC
many	TRBJ1-2	TRBV19	NA	CASSVQPGHRDYGYTF	TGTGCCAGTAGTGTGCAACCGGGCCATAGGGACTATGGCTACACCTTC
NA	TRBJ2-7	TRBV20-1	TRBD1	CSAGSGTATYEQYF	TGCAGTGCCGGGTCCGGGACAGCGACCTACGAGCAGTACTTC
NA	TRBJ1-3	TRBV7-9	TRBD1	CASSPPTGANGNTIYF	TGTGCCAGCAGTCCCCCGACAGGGGCCAATGGAAACACCATATATTTT
many	TRBJ2-5	TRBV10-3	NA	CAISELGVEETQYF	TGTGCCATCAGTGAGCTGGGAGTTGAGGAGACCCAGTACTTC
many	TRBJ2-2	TRBV3-1	TRBD2	CASSHISGKGPGELFF	TGTGCCAGCAGCCACATTAGCGGGAAAGGTCCCGGGGAGCTGTTTTTT
many	TRBJ1-6	TRBV6-1	NA	CASSEHDFAYNSPLHF	TGTGCCAGCAGTGAACACGACTTTGCCTATAATTCACCCCTCCACTTT
few	TRBJ1-6	TRBV2	NA	CASTSRGAGSPLHF	TGTGCCAGCACTTCTCGAGGGGCAGGCTCACCCCTCCACTTT
NA	TRBJ1-2	TRBV19	NA	CASSDGAYYGYTF	TGTGCCAGTAGCGACGGGGCTTACTATGGCTACACCTTC
NA	TRBJ2-5	TRBV5-4	TRBD2	CANSFSGVEGETQYF	TGTGCCAACAGCTTTAGCGGGGTCGAGGGAGAGACCCAGTACTTC